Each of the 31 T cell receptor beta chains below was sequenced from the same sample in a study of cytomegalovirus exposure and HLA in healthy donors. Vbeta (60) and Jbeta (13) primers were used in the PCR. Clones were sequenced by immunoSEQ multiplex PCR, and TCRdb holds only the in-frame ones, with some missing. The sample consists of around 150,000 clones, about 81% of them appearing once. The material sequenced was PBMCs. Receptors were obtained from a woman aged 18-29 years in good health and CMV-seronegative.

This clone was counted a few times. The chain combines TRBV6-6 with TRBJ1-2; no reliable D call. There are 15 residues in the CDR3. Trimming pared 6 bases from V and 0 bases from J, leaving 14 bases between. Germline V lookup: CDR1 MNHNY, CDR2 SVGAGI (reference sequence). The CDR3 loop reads CASRGLGESNYGYTF. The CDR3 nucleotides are TGTGCCAGCAGAGGACTCGGGGAATCTAACTATGGCTACACCTTC.

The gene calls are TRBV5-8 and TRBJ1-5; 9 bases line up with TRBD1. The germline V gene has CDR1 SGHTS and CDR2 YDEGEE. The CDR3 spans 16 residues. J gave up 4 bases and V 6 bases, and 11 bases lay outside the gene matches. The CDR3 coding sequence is TGTGCCAGCATTTCTCCCGGGGACAGGGTGAATCAGCCCCAGCATTTT. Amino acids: CASISPGDRVNQPQHF.

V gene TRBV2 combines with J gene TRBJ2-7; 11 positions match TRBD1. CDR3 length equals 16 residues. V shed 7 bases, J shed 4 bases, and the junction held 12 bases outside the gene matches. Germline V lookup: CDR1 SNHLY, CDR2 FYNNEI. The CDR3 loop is CASTAGPGQGAYEQYF. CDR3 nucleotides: TGTGCCAGCACCGCGGGGCCCGGACAGGGGGCTTACGAGCAGTACTTC.

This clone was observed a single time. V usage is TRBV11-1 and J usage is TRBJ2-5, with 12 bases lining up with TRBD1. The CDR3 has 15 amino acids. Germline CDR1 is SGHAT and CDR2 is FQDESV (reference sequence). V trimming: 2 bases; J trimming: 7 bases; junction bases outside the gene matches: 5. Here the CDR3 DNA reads TGTGCCAGCAGCTTACGGGGACAGGGGGCAAGGACCCAGTACTTC. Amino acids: CASSLRGQGARTQYF.

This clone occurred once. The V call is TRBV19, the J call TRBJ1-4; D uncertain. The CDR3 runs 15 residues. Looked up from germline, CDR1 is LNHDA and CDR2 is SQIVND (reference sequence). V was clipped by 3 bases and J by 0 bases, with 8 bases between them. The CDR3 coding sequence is TGTGCCAGTAGTATCCGGACTGCAACTAATGAAAAACTGTTTTTT. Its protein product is CASSIRTATNEKLFF.

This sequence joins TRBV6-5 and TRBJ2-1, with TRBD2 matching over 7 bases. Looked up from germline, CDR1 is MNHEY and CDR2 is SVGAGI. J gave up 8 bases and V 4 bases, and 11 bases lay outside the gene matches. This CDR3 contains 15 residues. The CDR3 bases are TGTGCCAGCAGTTTTCGCGGGAGCCGTATACATGAGCAGTTCTTC. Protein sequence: CASSFRGSRIHEQFF.

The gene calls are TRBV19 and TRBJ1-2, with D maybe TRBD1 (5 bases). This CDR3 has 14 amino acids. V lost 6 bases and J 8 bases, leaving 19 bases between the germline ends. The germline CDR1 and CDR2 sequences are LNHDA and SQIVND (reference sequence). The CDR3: CASSLPGTAGGYTF. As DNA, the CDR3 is TGTGCCAGTAGCCTACCCGGGACCGCGGGGGGCTACACCTTC. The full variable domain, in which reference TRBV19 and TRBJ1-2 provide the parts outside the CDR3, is DGGITQSPKYLFRKEGQNVTLSCEQNLNHDAMYWYRQDPGQGLRLIYYSQIVNDFQKGDIAEGYSVSREKKESFPLTVTSAQKNPTAFYLCASSLPGTAGGYTFGSGTRLTVV.

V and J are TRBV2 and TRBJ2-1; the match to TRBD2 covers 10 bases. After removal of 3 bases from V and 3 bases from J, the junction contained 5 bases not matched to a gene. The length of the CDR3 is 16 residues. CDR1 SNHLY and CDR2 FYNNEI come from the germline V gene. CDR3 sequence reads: CASSDPAGGFYNEQFF. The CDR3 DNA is TGTGCCAGCAGTGACCCAGCGGGGGGGTTCTACAATGAGCAGTTCTTC.

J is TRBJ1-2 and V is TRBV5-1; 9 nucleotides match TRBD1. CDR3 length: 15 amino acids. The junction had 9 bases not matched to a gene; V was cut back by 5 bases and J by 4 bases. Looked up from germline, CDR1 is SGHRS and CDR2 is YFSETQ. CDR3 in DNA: TGCGCCAGCAGGTTATGGACAGGGGATGCCTATGGCTACACCTTC. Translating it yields CASRLWTGDAYGYTF.

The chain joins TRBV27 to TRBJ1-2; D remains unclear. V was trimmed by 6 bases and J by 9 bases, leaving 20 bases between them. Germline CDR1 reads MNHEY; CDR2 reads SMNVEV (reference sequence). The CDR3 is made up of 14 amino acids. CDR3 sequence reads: CASRSRAATKSYTF. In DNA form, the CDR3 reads TGTGCCAGCAGATCGCGGGCCGCAACGAAAAGCTACACCTTC.

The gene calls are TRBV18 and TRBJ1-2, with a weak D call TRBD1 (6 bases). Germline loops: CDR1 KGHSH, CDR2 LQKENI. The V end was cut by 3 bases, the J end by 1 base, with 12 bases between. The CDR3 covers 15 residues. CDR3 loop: CASSPAGDLNYGYTF. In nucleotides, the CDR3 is TGTGCCAGCTCACCGGCAGGGGACCTTAACTATGGCTACACCTTC.

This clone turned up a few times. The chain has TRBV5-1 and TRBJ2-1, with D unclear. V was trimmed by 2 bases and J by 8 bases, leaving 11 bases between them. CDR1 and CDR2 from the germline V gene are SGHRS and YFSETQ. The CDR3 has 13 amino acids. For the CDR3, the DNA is TGCGCCAGCAGCTTTTTCAGTAATGATGAGCAGTTCTTC. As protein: CASSFFSNDEQFF.

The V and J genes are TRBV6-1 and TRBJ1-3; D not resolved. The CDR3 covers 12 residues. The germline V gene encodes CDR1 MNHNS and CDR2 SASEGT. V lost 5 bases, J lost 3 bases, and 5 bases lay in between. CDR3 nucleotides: TGTGCCAGCAGTCTAAGTGGAAACACCATATATTTT. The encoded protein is CASSLSGNTIYF.

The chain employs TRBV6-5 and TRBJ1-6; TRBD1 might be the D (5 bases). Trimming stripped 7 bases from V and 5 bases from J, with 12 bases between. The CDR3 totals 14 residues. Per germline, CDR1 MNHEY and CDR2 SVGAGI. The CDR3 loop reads CASNNGRDNSPLHF. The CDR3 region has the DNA TGTGCCAGCAACAACGGCAGGGATAATTCACCCCTCCACTTT.

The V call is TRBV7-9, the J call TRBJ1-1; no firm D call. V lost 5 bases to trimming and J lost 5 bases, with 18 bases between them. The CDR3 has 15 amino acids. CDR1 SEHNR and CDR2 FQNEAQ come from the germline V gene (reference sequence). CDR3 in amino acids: CASSPVDFGVTEAFF. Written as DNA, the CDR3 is TGTGCCAGCAGCCCTGTGGACTTCGGCGTGACTGAAGCTTTCTTT.

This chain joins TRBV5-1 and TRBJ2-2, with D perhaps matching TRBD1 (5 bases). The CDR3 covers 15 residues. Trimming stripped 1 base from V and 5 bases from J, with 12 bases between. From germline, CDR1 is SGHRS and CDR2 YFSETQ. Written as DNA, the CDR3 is TGCGCCAGCAGCTTGTCAACAGGCGCAACCGGGGAGCTGTTTTTT. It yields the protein CASSLSTGATGELFF.

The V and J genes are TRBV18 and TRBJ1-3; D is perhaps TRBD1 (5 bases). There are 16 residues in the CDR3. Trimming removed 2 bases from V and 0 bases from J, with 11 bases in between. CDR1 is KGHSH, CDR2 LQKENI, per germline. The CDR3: CASSPYDSLSGNTIYF. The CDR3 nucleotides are TGTGCCAGCTCACCATACGACAGCCTCTCTGGAAACACCATATATTTT.

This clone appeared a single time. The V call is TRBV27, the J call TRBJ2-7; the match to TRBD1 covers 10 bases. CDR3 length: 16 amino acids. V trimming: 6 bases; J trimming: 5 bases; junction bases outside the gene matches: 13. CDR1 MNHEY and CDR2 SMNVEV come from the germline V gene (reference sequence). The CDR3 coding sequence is TGTGCCAGCAGCCGAGACAGGGGGCGCGGGAAGGACGAGCAGTACTTC. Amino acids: CASSRDRGRGKDEQYF.

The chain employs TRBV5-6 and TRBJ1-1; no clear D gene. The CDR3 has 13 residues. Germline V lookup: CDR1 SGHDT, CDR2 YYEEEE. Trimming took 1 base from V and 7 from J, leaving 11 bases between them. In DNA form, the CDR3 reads TGTGCCAGCAGCTTGACGGATCGCGGTGAAGCTTTCTTT. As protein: CASSLTDRGEAFF.

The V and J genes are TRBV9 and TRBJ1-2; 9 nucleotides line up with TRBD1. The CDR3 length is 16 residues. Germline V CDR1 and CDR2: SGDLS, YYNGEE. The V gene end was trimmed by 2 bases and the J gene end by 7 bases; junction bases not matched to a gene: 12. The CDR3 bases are TGTGCCAGCAGCGTTTCTACTTGGGACAGGGAGGGTGGCTACACCTTC. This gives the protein CASSVSTWDREGGYTF.

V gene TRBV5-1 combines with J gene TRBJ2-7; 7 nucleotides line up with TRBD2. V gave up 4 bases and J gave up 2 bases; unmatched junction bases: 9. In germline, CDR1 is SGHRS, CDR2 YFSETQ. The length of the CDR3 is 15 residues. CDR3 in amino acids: CASSVGGVETYEQYF. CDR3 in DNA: TGCGCCAGCAGCGTGGGGGGGGTTGAGACCTACGAGCAGTACTTC.

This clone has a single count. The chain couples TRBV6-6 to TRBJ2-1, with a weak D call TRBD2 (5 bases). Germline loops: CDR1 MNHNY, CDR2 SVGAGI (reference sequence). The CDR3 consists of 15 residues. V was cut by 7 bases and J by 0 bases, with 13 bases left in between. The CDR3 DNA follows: TGTGCCAGCACCGGCAGAGGGAGCTCCTACAATGAGCAGTTCTTC. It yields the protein CASTGRGSSYNEQFF.

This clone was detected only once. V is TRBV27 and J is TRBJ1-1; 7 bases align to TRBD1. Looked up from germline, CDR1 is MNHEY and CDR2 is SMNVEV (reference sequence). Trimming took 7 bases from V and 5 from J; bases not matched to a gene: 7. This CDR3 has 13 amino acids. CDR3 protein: CASKLTGDTEAFF. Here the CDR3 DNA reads TGTGCCAGCAAACTTACAGGGGATACTGAAGCTTTCTTT.

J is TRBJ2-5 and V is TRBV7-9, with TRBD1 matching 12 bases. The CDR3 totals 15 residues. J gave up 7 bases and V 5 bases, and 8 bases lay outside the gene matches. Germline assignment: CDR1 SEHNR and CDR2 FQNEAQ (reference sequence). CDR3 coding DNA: TGTGCCAGCAGCCCCGGGACAGGGGGCTACGTGACCCAGTACTTC. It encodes CASSPGTGGYVTQYF.

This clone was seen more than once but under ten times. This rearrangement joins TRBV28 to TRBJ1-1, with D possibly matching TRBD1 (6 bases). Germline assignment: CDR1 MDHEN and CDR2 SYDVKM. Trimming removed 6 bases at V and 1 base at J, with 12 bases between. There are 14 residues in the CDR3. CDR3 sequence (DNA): TGTGCCAGCAGGTCCGGGACAACGAACACTGAAGCTTTCTTT. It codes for CASRSGTTNTEAFF.

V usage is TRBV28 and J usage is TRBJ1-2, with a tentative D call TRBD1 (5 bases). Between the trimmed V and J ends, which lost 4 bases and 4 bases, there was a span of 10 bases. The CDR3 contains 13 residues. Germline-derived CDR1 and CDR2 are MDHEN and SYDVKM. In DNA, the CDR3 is TGTGCCAGCAGTTACCAGGGCCTCTATGGCTACACCTTC. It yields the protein CASSYQGLYGYTF.

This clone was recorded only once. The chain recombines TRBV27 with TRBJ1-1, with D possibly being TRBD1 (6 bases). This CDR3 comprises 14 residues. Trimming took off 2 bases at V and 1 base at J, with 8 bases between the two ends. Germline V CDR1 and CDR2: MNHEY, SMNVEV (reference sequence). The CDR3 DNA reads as TGTGCCAGCAGTTTACAGGGGTGGAACACTGAAGCTTTCTTT. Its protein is CASSLQGWNTEAFF.

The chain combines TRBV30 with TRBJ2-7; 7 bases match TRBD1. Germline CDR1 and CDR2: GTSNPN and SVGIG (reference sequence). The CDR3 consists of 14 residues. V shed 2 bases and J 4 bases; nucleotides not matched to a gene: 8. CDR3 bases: TGTGCCTGGAGTTCGGGTGGCAGGGGGTACGAGCAGTACTTC. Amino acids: CAWSSGGRGYEQYF.

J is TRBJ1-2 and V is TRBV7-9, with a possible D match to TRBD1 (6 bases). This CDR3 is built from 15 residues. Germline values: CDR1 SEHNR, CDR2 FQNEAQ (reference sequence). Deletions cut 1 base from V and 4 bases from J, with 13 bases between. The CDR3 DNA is TGTGCCAGCAGCTTAGGGGCAGGGGCCACCTATGGCTACACCTTC. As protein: CASSLGAGATYGYTF.

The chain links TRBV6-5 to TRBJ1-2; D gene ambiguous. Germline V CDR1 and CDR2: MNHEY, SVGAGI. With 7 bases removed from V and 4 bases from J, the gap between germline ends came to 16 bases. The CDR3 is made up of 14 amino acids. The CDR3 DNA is TGTGCCAGCAAACCCGGGCCCGAGGGCTATGGCTACACCTTC. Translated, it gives CASKPGPEGYGYTF.

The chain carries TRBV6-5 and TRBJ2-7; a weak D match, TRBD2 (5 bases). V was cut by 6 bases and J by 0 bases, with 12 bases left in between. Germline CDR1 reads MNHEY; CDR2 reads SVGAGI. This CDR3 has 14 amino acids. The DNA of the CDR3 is TGTGCCAGCAGCGAGGGAGTTAGCTCCTACGAGCAGTACTTC. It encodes CASSEGVSSYEQYF.